Listed here are 24 T cell receptor beta chains from one sample, sequenced in a study of T cell responses to AZD1222 COVID-19 vaccine. Some clones are missing from TCRdb's copy, which holds only in-frame ones; the method was immunoSEQ multiplex PCR. The repertoire holds roughly 160,000 clones, with roughly 92% as singletons. The material sequenced was peripheral blood, taken on day 0 of AZD1222 vaccination. Receptor source: an adult in good health.

V usage is TRBV30 and J usage is TRBJ2-7; 16 nucleotides agree with TRBD2. CDR3 size: 16 residues. In germline, CDR1 is GTSNPN, CDR2 SVGIG (reference sequence). V was clipped by 3 bases and J by 3 bases; unmatched bases: 5. The CDR3 DNA sequence: TGTGCCTGGAGGGGACTAGCGGGAGGGCCGGACTACGAGCAGTACTTC. Residues: CAWRGLAGGPDYEQYF. Full variable domain (missing parts from reference TRBV30 and TRBJ2-7): SQTIHQWPATLVQPVGSPLSLECTVEGTSNPNLYWYRQAAGRGLQLLFYSVGIGQISSEVPQNLSASRPQDRQFILSSKKLLLSDSGFYLCAWRGLAGGPDYEQYFGPGTRLTVT.

The chain has TRBV10-3 and TRBJ2-4; 12 positions agree with TRBD1. The germline gives CDR1 ENHRY, CDR2 SYGVKD. The CDR3 runs 15 residues. J lost 6 bases, V lost 6 bases, and 6 bases had no gene match. CDR3 loop: CAISPGQGARNIQYF. DNA of the CDR3: TGTGCCATCAGCCCGGGACAGGGGGCGAGAAACATTCAGTACTTC.

The V gene is TRBV7-8, the J gene TRBJ2-7; D remains ambiguous. The CDR3 totals 14 residues. Per the germline V gene, CDR1 is SGHVS and CDR2 is FQNEAQ. Trimming left V 5 bases short and J 4 bases short, with 15 bases between. The CDR3 nucleotides are TGTGCCAGCAGCCGACGGACGTCCCCATACGAGCAGTACTTC. Amino acid sequence: CASSRRTSPYEQYF.

The chain couples TRBV29-1 to TRBJ2-7; D might be TRBD2 (6 bases). The length of the CDR3 is 15 residues. From germline, CDR1 is SQVTM and CDR2 ANQGSEA. The V and J ends lost 1 base and 0 bases respectively, with 13 bases between them. The CDR3, as DNA: TGCAGCGTTGAAGTGCCTAGCGAGAGCTCCTACGAGCAGTACTTC. Translated: CSVEVPSESSYEQYF.

J is TRBJ2-1 and V is TRBV11-2, with 9 bases aligning to TRBD2. The CDR3 spans 12 residues. The V gene's germline CDR1 is SGHAT and CDR2 FQNNGV. V lost 8 bases to trimming and J lost 12 bases; unmatched junction nucleotides: 8. This CDR3 reads CASVGGRGGQFF. The CDR3 DNA reads TGTGCCAGCGTCGGCGGGAGGGGGGGGCAGTTCTTC.

The J gene is TRBJ1-5, the V gene TRBV7-3, with TRBD1 matching over 11 bases. The V gene's germline CDR1 is SGHTA and CDR2 FQGTGA. The trim removed 2 bases at V and 7 bases at J, leaving 7 bases unmatched. The CDR3 covers 16 residues. CDR3 DNA: TGTGCCAGCAGCTTACAGGACAGGGGGCGCGGACAGCCCCAGCATTTT. This codes for CASSLQDRGRGQPQHF.

J is TRBJ2-7 and V is TRBV19; 9 nucleotides line up with TRBD1. The CDR3 loop spans 14 amino acids. Germline V CDR1 and CDR2: LNHDA, SQIVND (reference sequence). V was pared by 5 bases and J by 4 bases, with 6 bases of the junction left unmatched. CDR3 sequence: CASSATGGRYEQYF. The CDR3 DNA reads as TGTGCCAGTAGTGCCACAGGGGGCAGGTACGAGCAGTACTTC.

The chain links TRBV4-3 to TRBJ2-3; 8 bases are shared with TRBD1. Per the germline V gene, CDR1 is LGHNA and CDR2 is YSLEER. V was pared by 3 bases and J by 0 bases, with 8 bases of the junction left unmatched. The CDR3 runs to 17 residues. The CDR3 is CASSHRWTGMSTDTQYF. CDR3 DNA: TGCGCCAGCAGCCATCGATGGACAGGGATGAGCACAGATACGCAGTATTTT.

The genes are TRBV11-3 and TRBJ1-3; D not resolved. Germline CDR1 reads SGHNT; CDR2 reads YENEEA. CDR3 length: 14 residues. V was cut by 4 bases and J by 2 bases, with 9 bases left in between. The CDR3 sequence is CASSSSQPGNTIYF. The CDR3 DNA is TGTGCCAGCAGCTCAAGTCAGCCTGGAAACACCATATATTTT.

The rearrangement uses TRBV7-2 and TRBJ1-4; 7 bases match TRBD1. In germline, CDR1 is SGHTA, CDR2 FQGNSA. Germline trimming cut 5 bases from V and 0 bases from J; bases unmatched to any gene: 3. This CDR3 spans 15 amino acids. CDR3 in amino acids: CASSKTGSTNEKLFF. The CDR3 region has the DNA TGTGCCAGCAGCAAGACAGGGTCAACTAATGAAAAACTGTTTTTT.

The gene calls are TRBV5-1 and TRBJ1-3; D not resolved. CDR3 length: 15 amino acids. V lost 0 bases and J 5 bases, leaving 12 bases between the germline ends. Germline V gene lookup returns CDR1 SGHRS and CDR2 YFSETQ. This CDR3 reads CASSLESERRNTIYF. The CDR3 DNA follows: TGCGCCAGCAGCTTGGAGTCGGAGCGAAGAAACACCATATATTTT.

J is TRBJ2-1 and V is TRBV19; 13 positions match TRBD2. Germline-derived CDR1 and CDR2 are LNHDA and SQIVND (reference sequence). Trimming cost V 5 bases and J 4 bases; bases outside gene matches: 5. There are 16 residues in the CDR3. In DNA form, the CDR3 reads TGTGCCAGTAGTCGGACTAGCGGGAGTTTATACAATGAGCAGTTCTTC. Amino acids: CASSRTSGSLYNEQFF.

This chain joins TRBV27 and TRBJ1-1; 9 nucleotides agree with TRBD1. The CDR3 loop spans 16 amino acids. Per germline, CDR1 MNHEY and CDR2 SMNVEV (reference sequence). V dropped 0 bases and J dropped 4; count of bases not matched to a gene: 6. This CDR3 reads CASSLSGTGIGTEAFF. The CDR3 DNA reads as TGTGCCAGCAGTTTATCGGGGACAGGGATCGGCACTGAAGCTTTCTTT.

The chain has TRBV12-1 and TRBJ1-6. TRBV12-1 is a pseudogene. The CDR3 is 18 residues long. The CDR3 DNA reads TGTGCCAGCAGCTTTGGGGGTTGGCGCCGTAACAAGGATTCACCCCTCCACTTT. Translated: CASSFGGWRRNKDSPLHF.

This clone was detected once. The rearrangement joins TRBV6-2 or TRBV6-3 to TRBJ1-1; D remains ambiguous. Germline CDR1 and CDR2: MNHEY and SVGEGT. CDR3 size: 11 residues. V was cut by 4 bases and J by 1 base, with 1 base left in between. CDR3: CASSSNTEAFF. The CDR3 nucleotides read TGTGCCAGCAGTTCGAACACTGAAGCTTTCTTT.

V usage is TRBV7-8 and J usage is TRBJ2-1; perhaps D is TRBD1 or TRBD2 (5 bases each). The CDR3 totals 12 residues. V shed 5 bases and J shed 9 bases, with 11 bases lying between them. Germline V gene data show CDR1 as SGHVS and CDR2 as FQNEAQ. CDR3 amino acids: CASSQMGVEQFF. The CDR3 DNA sequence: TGTGCCAGCAGCCAGATGGGGGTTGAGCAGTTCTTC.

The chain employs TRBV11-1 and TRBJ1-5; D call uncertain. Germline V gives CDR1 SGHAT, CDR2 FQDESV (reference sequence). V was cut by 2 bases and J by 0 bases, with 5 bases left in between. The CDR3 is 14 amino acids. CDR3 DNA: TGTGCCAGCAGCTTAACGGATAGCAATCAGCCCCAGCATTTT. This translates into CASSLTDSNQPQHF.

CDR3 residues: CASLDRGNNEQYF. The CDR3 DNA reads as TGTGCCAGCCTCGACAGGGGGAACAACGAGCAGTACTTC. The chain uses TRBV2 and TRBJ2-7, with 9 bases aligning to TRBD1. This CDR3 comprises 13 residues. Germline V gene sequence: CDR1 SNHLY, CDR2 FYNNEI. Trimming cost V 8 bases and J 5 bases; bases outside gene matches: 7.

V and J are TRBV6-2 or TRBV6-3 and TRBJ2-7, with 8 nucleotides matching TRBD2. CDR3 size: 16 residues. Germline lookup yields CDR1 MNHEY and CDR2 SVGEGT. After removal of 6 bases from V and 0 bases from J, the junction contained 10 bases not matched to a gene. The CDR3 DNA follows: TGTGCCAGCAGCACCGGACGGGGGACTAGCTCCTACGAGCAGTACTTC. Residues: CASSTGRGTSSYEQYF.

The chain joins TRBV14 to TRBJ2-1, with a tentative D call TRBD2 (6 bases). V gave up 3 bases and J gave up 8 bases, with 11 bases separating them. CDR1 is SGHDN and CDR2 is FVKESK in the germline V gene. The CDR3 length is 13 residues. The CDR3: CASSQGLAYEQFF. CDR3 DNA: TGTGCCAGCAGCCAGGGGCTAGCGTATGAGCAGTTCTTC.

V gene TRBV3-1 (or the pseudogene TRBV3-2) combines with J gene TRBJ1-2, with 7 bases lining up with TRBD1. Germline assignment: CDR1 LGHDT and CDR2 YNNKEL (reference sequence). V shed 4 bases and J 5 bases; nucleotides not matched to a gene: 4. The CDR3 extends over 13 amino acids. The CDR3 loop is CASSRDSYYGYTF. The CDR3 DNA is TGTGCCAGCAGCCGGGACAGTTATTATGGCTACACCTTC.

This chain connects TRBV7-9 to TRBJ1-1, with 7 bases matching TRBD1. The V and J ends lost 6 bases and 8 bases, in that order; junction bases with no gene match: 9. This CDR3 is built from 13 residues. Germline CDR1 SEHNR, CDR2 FQNEAQ (reference sequence). Written as DNA, the CDR3 is TGTGCCAGCAGTCACCGGGACAGCCCAGAAGCTTTCTTT. Protein product: CASSHRDSPEAFF.

The V and J genes are TRBV3-1 (or the pseudogene TRBV3-2) and TRBJ2-5; 10 bases map to TRBD2. The length of the CDR3 is 15 residues. From germline, CDR1 is LGHDT and CDR2 YNNKEL (reference sequence). J was trimmed by 5 bases and V by 4 bases; bases with no gene match: 7. This CDR3 reads CASSPVAGGDETQYF. The CDR3 DNA is TGTGCCAGCAGCCCCGTAGCGGGAGGTGACGAGACCCAGTACTTC.

V usage is TRBV7-8 and J usage is TRBJ2-5, with 8 bases matching TRBD2. V trimming: 1 base; J trimming: 4 bases; junction bases outside the gene matches: 8. Germline assignment: CDR1 SGHVS and CDR2 FQNEAQ. The CDR3 contains 16 residues. The CDR3 DNA reads as TGTGCCAGCAGCTTAGGGTTCGGCGGGAGGCCAGAGACCCAGTACTTC. Protein product: CASSLGFGGRPETQYF.